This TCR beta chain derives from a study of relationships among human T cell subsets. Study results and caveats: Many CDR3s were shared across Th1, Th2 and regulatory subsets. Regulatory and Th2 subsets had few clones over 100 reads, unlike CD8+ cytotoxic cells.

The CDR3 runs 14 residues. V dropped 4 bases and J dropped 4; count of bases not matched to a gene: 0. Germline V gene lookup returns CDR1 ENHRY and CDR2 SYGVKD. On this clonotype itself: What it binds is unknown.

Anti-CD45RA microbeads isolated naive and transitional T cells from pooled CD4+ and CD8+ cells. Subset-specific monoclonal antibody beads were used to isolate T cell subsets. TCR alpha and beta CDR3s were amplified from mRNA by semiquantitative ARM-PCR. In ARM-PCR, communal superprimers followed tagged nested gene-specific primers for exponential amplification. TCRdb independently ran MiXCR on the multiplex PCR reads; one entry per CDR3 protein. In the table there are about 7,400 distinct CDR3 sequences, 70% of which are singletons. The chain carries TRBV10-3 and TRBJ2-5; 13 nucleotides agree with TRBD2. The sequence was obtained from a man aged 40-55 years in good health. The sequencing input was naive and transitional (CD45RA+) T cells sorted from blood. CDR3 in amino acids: CAISGTSGGETQYF. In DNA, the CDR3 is TGTGCCATCAGTGGGACTAGCGGGGGAGAGACCCAGTACTTC.